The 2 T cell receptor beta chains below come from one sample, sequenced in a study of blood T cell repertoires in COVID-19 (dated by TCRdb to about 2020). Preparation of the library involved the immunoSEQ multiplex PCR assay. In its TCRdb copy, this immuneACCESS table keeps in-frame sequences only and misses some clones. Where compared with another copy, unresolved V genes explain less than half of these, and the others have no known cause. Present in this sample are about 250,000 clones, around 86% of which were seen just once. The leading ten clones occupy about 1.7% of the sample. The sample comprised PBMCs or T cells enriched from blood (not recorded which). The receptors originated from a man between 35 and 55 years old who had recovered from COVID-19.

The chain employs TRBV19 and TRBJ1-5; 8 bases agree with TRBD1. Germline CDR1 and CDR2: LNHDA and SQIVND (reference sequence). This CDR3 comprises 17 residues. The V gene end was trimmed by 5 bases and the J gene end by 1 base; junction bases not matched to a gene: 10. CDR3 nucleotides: TGTGCCAGTAGTTCGACCAGGACAGGGAAAAGCAATCAGCCCCAGCATTTT. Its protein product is CASSSTRTGKSNQPQHF. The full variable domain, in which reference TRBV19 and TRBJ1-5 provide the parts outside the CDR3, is DGGITQSPKYLFRKEGQNVTLSCEQNLNHDAMYWYRQDPGQGLRLIYYSQIVNDFQKGDIAEGYSVSREKKESFPLTVTSAQKNPTAFYLCASSSTRTGKSNQPQHFGDGTRLSIL.

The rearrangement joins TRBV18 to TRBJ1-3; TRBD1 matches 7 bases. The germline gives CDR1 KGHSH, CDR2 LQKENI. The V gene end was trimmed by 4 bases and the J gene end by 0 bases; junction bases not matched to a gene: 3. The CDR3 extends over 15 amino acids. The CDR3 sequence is CASSQGASSGNTIYF. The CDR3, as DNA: TGTGCCAGCTCACAGGGGGCGAGCTCTGGAAACACCATATATTTT.